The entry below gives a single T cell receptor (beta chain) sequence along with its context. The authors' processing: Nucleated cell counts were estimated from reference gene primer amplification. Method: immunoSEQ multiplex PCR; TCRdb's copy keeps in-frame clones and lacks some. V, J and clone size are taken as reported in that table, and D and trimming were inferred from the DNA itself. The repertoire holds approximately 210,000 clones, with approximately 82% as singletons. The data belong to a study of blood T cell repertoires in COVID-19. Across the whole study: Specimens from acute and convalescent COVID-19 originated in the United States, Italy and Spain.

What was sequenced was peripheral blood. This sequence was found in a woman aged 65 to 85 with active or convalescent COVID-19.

This CDR3 reads CASSQATSHNEQFF. The DNA for the CDR3 is TGTGCCAGCAGCCAAGCCACTAGTCACAATGAGCAGTTCTTC. V usage is TRBV3-1 (or the pseudogene TRBV3-2) and J usage is TRBJ2-1, with D possibly TRBD2 on 5 matching bases. The CDR3 contains 14 residues. V lost 1 base, J lost 5 bases, and 9 bases lay in between. The germline V gene has CDR1 LGHDT and CDR2 YNNKEL (reference sequence).